This T cell receptor (beta chain) is from a study of blood T cell repertoires in COVID-19. The wider study: PBMCs, B-cell-depleted T cells, or T cells were the source of the cDNA or gDNA that made up the material.

Methods used by the authors: Nucleated cell number was recorded as an estimate derived from reference gene primer amplification. Clones were read by immunoSEQ multiplex PCR, and TCRdb kept only the in-frame ones, dropping some. The V and J calls and clone size were taken over from that table, and D and trimming were inferred from the DNA. The data hold hundreds of thousands of clones, with 88% observed a single time. Living in 24 US areas, the participants were between about 18 and 90 years of age. Germline V lookup: CDR1 LNHDA, CDR2 SQIVND (reference sequence). CDR3 length equals 15 residues. After removal of 5 bases from V and 4 bases from J, the junction contained 7 bases not matched to a gene.

The specimen was PBMCs or T cells enriched from blood (not recorded which). The chain couples TRBV19 to TRBJ2-1; 8 positions match TRBD2. This TCR was sampled from a woman aged 40 to 50 with acute COVID-19. The CDR3 nucleotides read TGTGCCAGTAGTGGGAGCGGGGGACGGTACAATGAGCAGTTCTTC. Protein: CASSGSGGRYNEQFF.